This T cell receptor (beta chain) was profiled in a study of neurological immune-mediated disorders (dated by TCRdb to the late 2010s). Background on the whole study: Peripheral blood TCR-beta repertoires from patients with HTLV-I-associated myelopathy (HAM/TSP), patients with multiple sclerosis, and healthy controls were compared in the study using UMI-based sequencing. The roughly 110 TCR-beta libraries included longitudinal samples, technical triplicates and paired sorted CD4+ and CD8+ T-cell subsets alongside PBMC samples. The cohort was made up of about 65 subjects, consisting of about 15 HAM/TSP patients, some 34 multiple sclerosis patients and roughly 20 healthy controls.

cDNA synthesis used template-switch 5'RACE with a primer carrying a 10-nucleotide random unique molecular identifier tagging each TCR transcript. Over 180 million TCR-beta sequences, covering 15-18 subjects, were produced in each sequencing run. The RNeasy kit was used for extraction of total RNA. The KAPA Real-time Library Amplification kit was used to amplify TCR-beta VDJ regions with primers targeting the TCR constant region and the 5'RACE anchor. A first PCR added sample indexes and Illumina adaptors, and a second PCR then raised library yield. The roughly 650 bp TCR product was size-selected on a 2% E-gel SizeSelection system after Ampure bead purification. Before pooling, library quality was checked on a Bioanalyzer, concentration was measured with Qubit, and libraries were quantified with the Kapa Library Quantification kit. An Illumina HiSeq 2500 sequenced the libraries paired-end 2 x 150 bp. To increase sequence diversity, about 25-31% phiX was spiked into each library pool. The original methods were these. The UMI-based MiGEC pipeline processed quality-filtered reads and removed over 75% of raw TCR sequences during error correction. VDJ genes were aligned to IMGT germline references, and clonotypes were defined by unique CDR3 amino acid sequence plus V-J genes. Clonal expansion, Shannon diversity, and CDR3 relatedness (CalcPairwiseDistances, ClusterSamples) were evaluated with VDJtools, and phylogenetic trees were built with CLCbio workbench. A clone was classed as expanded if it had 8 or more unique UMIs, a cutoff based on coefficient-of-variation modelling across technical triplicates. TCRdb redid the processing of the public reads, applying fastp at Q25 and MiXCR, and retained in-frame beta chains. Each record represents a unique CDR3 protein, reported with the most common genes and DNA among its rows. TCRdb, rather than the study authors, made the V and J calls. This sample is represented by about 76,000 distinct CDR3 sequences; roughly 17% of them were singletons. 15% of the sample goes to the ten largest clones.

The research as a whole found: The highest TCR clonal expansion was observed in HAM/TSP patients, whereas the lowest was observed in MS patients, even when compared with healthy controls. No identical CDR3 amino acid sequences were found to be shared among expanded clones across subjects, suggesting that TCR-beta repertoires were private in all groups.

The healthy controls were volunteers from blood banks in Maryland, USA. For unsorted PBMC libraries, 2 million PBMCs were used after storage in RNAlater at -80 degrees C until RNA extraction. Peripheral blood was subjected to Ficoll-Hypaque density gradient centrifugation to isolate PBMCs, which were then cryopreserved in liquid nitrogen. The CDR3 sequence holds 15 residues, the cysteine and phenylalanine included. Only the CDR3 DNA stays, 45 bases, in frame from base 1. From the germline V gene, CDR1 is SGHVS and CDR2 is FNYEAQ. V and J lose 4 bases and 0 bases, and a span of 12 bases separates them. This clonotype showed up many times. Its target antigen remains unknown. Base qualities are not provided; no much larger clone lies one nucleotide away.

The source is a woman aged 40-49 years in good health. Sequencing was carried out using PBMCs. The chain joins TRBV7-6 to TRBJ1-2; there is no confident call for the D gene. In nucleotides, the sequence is TGTGCCAGCAGCTCGAATACGAGGACTAACTATGGCTACACCTTC. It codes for CASSSNTRTNYGYTF.